This TCR beta chain was identified in a study of T-cell memory formation after mild COVID-19. TCRdb recomputed calls from the 5' RACE reads with MiXCR, one row per CDR3 protein. The data show around 36,000 distinct CDR3 sequences, about an eighth seen once. V lost 1 base and J 1 base, leaving 10 bases between the germline ends. The CDR3 totals 15 residues. Germline values: CDR1 SGHDT, CDR2 YYEEEE. This clonotype has at least ten counts. The receptor was derived from a man aged 18 to 30 who had mild COVID-19 (a few samples of this study predate the infection). Cell type and time point are not known. The specimen sequenced was PBMCs or a T cell subset sorted from them (not recorded which). V and J are TRBV5-6 and TRBJ2-3, with TRBD1 as a possible D gene (5 bases). For the CDR3, the DNA is TGTGCCAGCAGCTTGCAGGGTCTCGGCACAGATACGCAGTATTTT. This encodes CASSLQGLGTDTQYF.